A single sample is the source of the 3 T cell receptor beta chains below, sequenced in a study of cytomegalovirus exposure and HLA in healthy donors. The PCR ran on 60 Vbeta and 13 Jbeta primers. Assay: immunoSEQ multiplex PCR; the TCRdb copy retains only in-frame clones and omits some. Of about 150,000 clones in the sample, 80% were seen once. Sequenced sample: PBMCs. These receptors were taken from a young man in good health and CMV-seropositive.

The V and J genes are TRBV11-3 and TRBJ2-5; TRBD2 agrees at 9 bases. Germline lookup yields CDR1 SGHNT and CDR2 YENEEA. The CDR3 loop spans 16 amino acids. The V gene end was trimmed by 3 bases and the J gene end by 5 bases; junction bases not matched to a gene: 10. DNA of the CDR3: TGTGCCAGCAGCTTCTTAGCGGGAGAGTTTTTGGAGACCCAGTACTTC. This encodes CASSFLAGEFLETQYF.

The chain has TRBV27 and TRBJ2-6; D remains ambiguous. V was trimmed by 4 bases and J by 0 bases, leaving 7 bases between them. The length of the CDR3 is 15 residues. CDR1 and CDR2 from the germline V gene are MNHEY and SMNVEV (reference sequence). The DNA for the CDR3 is TGTGCCAGCAGTTCCTTGAGCTCTGGGGCCAACGTCCTGACTTTC. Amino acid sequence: CASSSLSSGANVLTF.

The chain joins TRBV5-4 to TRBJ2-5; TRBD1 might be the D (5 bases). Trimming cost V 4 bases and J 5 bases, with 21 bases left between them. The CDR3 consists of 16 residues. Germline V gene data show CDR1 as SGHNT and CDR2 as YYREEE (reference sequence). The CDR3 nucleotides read TGTGCCAGCAGCAGCAGGGTTAGGGTTCGAGAGGAGACCCAGTACTTC. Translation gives CASSSRVRVREETQYF.